The 17 T cell receptor beta chains listed next were all sequenced from one sample in a study of CDR3 diversity in severe acne. TCRdb called the PCR reads again in MiXCR, with one record for every CDR3 protein. This sample has roughly 100,000 distinct CDR3 sequences, with 51% found just once. Sequences were obtained from blood. The receptors derive from a male donor with acne.

Comment on this clonotype: The missing conserved phenylalanine or tryptophan at the end of this CDR3 makes a read error likely. The DNA is omitted, as the CDR3 cannot be located on it reliably, and the CDR3 follows TCRdb's listing. The chain carries TRBV2 and TRBJ2-2; the D call in the table, TRBD2, was not verified against the DNA. The CDR3 has 9 residues if both end residues are counted. In germline, CDR1 is SNHLY, CDR2 FYNNEI. The CDR3 region is CASSEGAGG.

There are many counts of this clonotype. The chain uses TRBV25-1 and TRBJ2-6; D is undetermined. The CDR3 is made up of 10 amino acids. Germline loops: CDR1 MGHDK, CDR2 SYGVNS. Trimming pared 4 bases from V and 9 bases from J, leaving 1 base between. CDR3 bases: TGTGCCAGCAGTGGCAACGTCCTGACTTTC. It is translated as CASSGNVLTF.

The rearrangement uses TRBV2 and TRBJ1-5; D gene uncertain. V was trimmed by 4 bases and J by 0 bases, leaving 7 bases between them. Looked up from germline, CDR1 is SNHLY and CDR2 is FYNNEI. This CDR3 spans 14 amino acids. CDR3 sequence reads: CASSGVCSNQPQHF. CDR3 in DNA: TGTGCCAGCAGTGGGGTCTGTAGCAATCAGCCCCAGCATTTT.

This clonotype came up many times. The chain employs TRBV7-3 and TRBJ2-1, with TRBD2 matching 9 bases. V lost 5 bases and J lost 7; bases outside the gene matches: 6. Germline loops: CDR1 SGHTA, CDR2 FQGTGA. This CDR3 has 14 residues. CDR3 nucleotides: TGTGCCAGCAGCCGAGGACTAGCGAGGAATGAGCAGTTCTTC. Protein: CASSRGLARNEQFF.

This clonotype was seen many times. The chain couples TRBV2 to TRBJ2-7, with D possibly TRBD2 on 5 matching bases. The CDR3 runs 14 residues. The germline CDR1 and CDR2 sequences are SNHLY and FYNNEI. Trimming took off 3 bases at V and 6 bases at J, with 15 bases between the two ends. The CDR3 here is CASSDWSGVCEQYF. As DNA, the CDR3 is TGTGCCAGCAGTGACTGGAGCGGAGTTTGCGAGCAGTACTTC. The variable domain in full, with the rest retrieved from reference TRBV2 and TRBJ2-7, is EPEVTQTPSHQVTQMGQEVILRCVPISNHLYFYWYRQILGQKVEFLVSFYNNEISEKSEIFDDQFSVERPDGSNFTLKIRSTKLEDSAMYFCASSDWSGVCEQYFGPGTRLTVT.

The genes are TRBV20-1 and TRBJ2-7; 7 bases match TRBD2. Looked up from germline, CDR1 is DFQATT and CDR2 is SNEGSKA (reference sequence). This CDR3 is built from 13 residues. The ends lost 1 base at V and 3 bases at J; junction bases unmatched: 3. The CDR3 DNA is TGCAGTGCTAGAGGGGACTACCTCTACGAGCAGTACGTC. Protein product: CSARGDYLYEQYV.

In DNA, the CDR3 is TGTGCCAGCAGCCGGGGTCGATCGAACACCGGGGAGCTGTTTTTT. Translated, it gives CASSRGRSNTGELFF. The chain recombines TRBV7-2 with TRBJ2-2; D possibly corresponds to TRBD2 (5 bases). This CDR3 region has 15 residues. V lost 5 bases, J lost 0 bases, and 10 bases lay in between. CDR1 and CDR2 (germline): SGHTA, FQGNSA.

This clonotype was counted only a few times. The CDR3 region has the DNA TGTGCCAGCAGCCTGTCACTAGCGGGCACAGATACGCAGTATTTT. It translates to CASSLSLAGTDTQYF. The genes are TRBV11-2 and TRBJ2-3; 8 bases are shared with TRBD2. Germline V gene sequence: CDR1 SGHAT, CDR2 FQNNGV. This CDR3 comprises 15 residues. Trimming removed 5 bases from V and 1 base from J; junction bases left unmatched: 5. The full variable domain, with the rest looked up from reference TRBV11-2 and TRBJ2-3, is EAGVAQSPRYKIIEKRQSVAFWCNPISGHATLYWYQQILGQGPKLLIQFQNNGVVDDSQLPKDRFSAERLKGVDSTLKIQPAKLEDSAVYLCASSLSLAGTDTQYFGPGTRLTVL.

This clonotype was recorded once. The germline gene is not matched at one end of the junction; a read error may be the cause. The V gene is TRBV5-6, the J gene TRBJ2-2, with 8 bases aligning to TRBD2. Germline V gene sequence: CDR1 SGHDT, CDR2 YYEEEE. CDR3 length: 16 residues. In DNA form, the CDR3 reads TGTGCCAGCAATTTTGGAGATAGCGGGAACGCCGGGGAGCTGTTTTTT. Translated: CASNFGDSGNAGELFF.

Ten or more counts support this clonotype. The chain couples TRBV15 to TRBJ2-3; D uncertain. The CDR3 has 15 amino acids. Germline V lookup: CDR1 LNHNV, CDR2 YYDKDF (reference sequence). The V gene lost 5 bases and the J gene lost 4 bases, with 16 bases spanning the gap. The CDR3 coding sequence is TGTGCCACCAGCGTAGACGTAGGATCCCCAGATACGCAGTATTTT. Its translation is CATSVDVGSPDTQYF. Using reference TRBV15 and TRBJ2-3 for the parts outside the CDR3, the full variable domain is DAMVIQNPRYQVTQFGKPVTLSCSQTLNHNVMYWYQQKSSQAPKLLFHYYDKDFNNEADTPDNFQSRRPNTSFCFLDIRSPGLGDTAMYLCATSVDVGSPDTQYFGPGTRLTVL.

This clonotype was seen ten or more times. The chain carries TRBV6-2 or TRBV6-3 and TRBJ2-1; 11 bases fit TRBD2. The trim removed 8 bases at V and 8 bases at J, leaving 2 bases unmatched. The length of the CDR3 is 12 residues. CDR1 is MNHEY, CDR2 SVGEGT, per germline. DNA of the CDR3: TGTGCCAGCCGGACTAGCGGGTATGAGCAGTTCTTC. Protein sequence: CASRTSGYEQFF.

This clonotype was recorded at least ten times. The chain uses TRBV11-2 and TRBJ2-3; possible D gene TRBD1, 6 bases. V lost 5 bases and J lost 6, with 9 bases in between. CDR1 and CDR2 from the germline V gene are SGHAT and FQNNGV. CDR3 length: 12 residues. The CDR3 is CASSPQGDTQYF. The CDR3 coding sequence is TGTGCCAGCAGCCCTCAGGGGGATACGCAGTATTTT.

This clonotype was recorded at least ten times. This chain links TRBV4-2 with TRBJ1-2; TRBD1 might be the D (6 bases). Germline CDR1 and CDR2: LGHNA and YNFKEQ. This CDR3 contains 15 residues. V was clipped by 5 bases and J by 3 bases, with 16 bases between them. For the CDR3, the DNA is TGTGCCAGCAGCTCAGTGGGGGGACAAGACTATGGCTACACCTTC. Its translation is CASSSVGGQDYGYTF.

This clonotype came up a few times. The chain recombines TRBV2 with TRBJ1-2, with D hard to call. CDR3 length: 11 residues. V dropped 7 bases and J dropped 3 bases, with 6 bases sitting between them. From germline, CDR1 is SNHLY and CDR2 FYNNEI. The CDR3 DNA sequence: TGTGCCAGCACGGCAGACTATGGCTACACCTTC. Encoded protein: CASTADYGYTF. The full variable domain, with the rest looked up from reference TRBV2 and TRBJ1-2, is EPEVTQTPSHQVTQMGQEVILRCVPISNHLYFYWYRQILGQKVEFLVSFYNNEISEKSEIFDDQFSVERPDGSNFTLKIRSTKLEDSAMYFCASTADYGYTFGSGTRLTVV.

The chain carries TRBV28 and TRBJ1-2, with 8 bases identical to TRBD1. V was clipped by 5 bases and J by 3 bases; unmatched bases: 11. Germline-derived CDR1 and CDR2 are MDHEN and SYDVKM. This CDR3 region has 16 residues. For the CDR3, the DNA is TGTGCCAGCAGTGTTACGACAGGGGAGCTTGACTATGGCTACACCTTC. Amino acid sequence: CASSVTTGELDYGYTF.

The chain joins TRBV28 to TRBJ2-1; D perhaps matches TRBD2 (6 bases). V was clipped by 8 bases and J by 0 bases, with 8 bases between them. Germline lookup yields CDR1 MDHEN and CDR2 SYDVKM. The CDR3 sequence is 13 residues long. In DNA form, the CDR3 reads TGTGCCAGCGGGGGGAGCTCCTACAATGAGCAGTTCTTC. Amino acids: CASGGSSYNEQFF.

The chain combines TRBV19 with TRBJ2-3, with 11 bases identical to TRBD2. Losses at the gene ends were 4 bases for V and 2 bases for J; bases not matched to a gene: 11. The CDR3 length is 18 residues. CDR1 and CDR2 (germline): LNHDA, SQIVND (reference sequence). CDR3 DNA sequence: TGTGCCAGTAGTACAGCGACTAGCGGGATTGGGACCACAGATACGCAGTATTTT. It is translated as CASSTATSGIGTTDTQYF.